These T cell receptor beta chains were read from a single sample in a study of T cell changes during pregnancy in multiple sclerosis. Clones were read by immunoSEQ multiplex PCR, and TCRdb kept only the in-frame ones, dropping some. The sample yields about 70,000 clones, roughly 91% seen once. Material: CD4+ T cells from peripheral blood mononuclear cells, obtained after pregnancy. The origin of the receptors is a female donor with multiple sclerosis, enrolled in a pregnancy study. The CDR3 runs from the conserved cysteine through the conserved F or W. The D gene is left open where the match is weak. A row's size may be missing; if present it is once, few, many or a size class.

v_gene	d_gene	abundance	j_gene	CDR3aa	CDR3nt
TRBV14	-	-	TRBJ1-6	CASSQTLRDKDNSPLHF	TGTGCCAGCAGCCAAACCCTCCGGGACAAGGATAATTCACCCCTCCACTTT
TRBV11-3	TRBD1	-	TRBJ2-4	CASSPGQGAHPNIQYF	TGTGCCAGCAGCCCCGGACAGGGGGCCCACCCAAACATTCAGTACTTC
TRBV5-1	TRBD2	-	TRBJ2-1	CASSLRTSGRENEQFF	TGCGCCAGCAGCCTTCGGACTAGCGGGAGGGAAAATGAGCAGTTCTTC
TRBV28	-	-	TRBJ1-3	CASSTTVSGNTIYF	TGTGCCAGCAGCACGACAGTCTCTGGAAACACCATATATTTT
TRBV30	-	-	TRBJ1-2	CAWSVRGGHRLYGYTF	TGTGCCTGGAGTGTAAGGGGGGGACATCGCCTCTATGGCTACACCTTC
TRBV27	-	-	TRBJ2-3	CASSLKRDTQYF	TGTGCCAGCAGTTTGAAGAGGGATACGCAGTATTTT
TRBV29-1	TRBD1	few	TRBJ1-1	CSVGTGVPYTEAFF	TGCAGCGTTGGGACAGGGGTTCCGTACACTGAAGCTTTCTTT
TRBV5-1	-	-	TRBJ2-5	CASSLTGYQETQYF	TGCGCCAGCAGCTTGACAGGGTACCAAGAGACCCAGTACTTC
TRBV19	TRBD2	-	TRBJ2-5	CASSIGGEGTQYF	TGTGCCAGTAGTATAGGGGGGGAGGGGACCCAGTACTTC
TRBV5-4	-	-	TRBJ2-4	CASSNSTHTKNIQYF	TGTGCCAGCAGCAATTCGACACACACCAAAAACATTCAGTACTTC
TRBV10-3	-	-	TRBJ2-7	CATVARDSYEQYF	TGTGCCACCGTAGCCCGCGACAGCTACGAGCAGTACTTC
TRBV25-1	TRBD1	-	TRBJ2-7	CASSRAGGWDEQYF	TGTGCCAGCAGCCGAGCAGGGGGCTGGGACGAGCAGTACTTC
TRBV25-1	-	-	TRBJ1-2	CASSELGGYTF	TGTGCCAGCAGTGAATTGGGGGGTTACACCTTC
TRBV28	TRBD1	-	TRBJ2-7	CASRRNRGSYEQYF	TGTGCCAGCAGGCGAAACAGGGGATCCTACGAGCAGTACTTC
TRBV6-5	TRBD1	-	TRBJ1-5	CASQQGGNQPQHF	TGTGCCAGCCAACAGGGGGGGAATCAGCCCCAGCATTTT
TRBV27	TRBD1	-	TRBJ1-2	CASCPGQPFYGYTF	TGTGCCAGCTGCCCGGGACAGCCCTTCTATGGCTACACCTTC
TRBV5-4	TRBD2	-	TRBJ2-7	CASSRTSGSYEQYF	TGTGCCAGCAGCCGGACTAGCGGGAGTTACGAGCAGTACTTC
TRBV19	-	-	TRBJ1-5	CASSPSLGHSSNQPQHF	TGTGCCAGTAGTCCCAGCTTGGGACACTCTAGCAATCAGCCCCAGCATTTT
TRBV9	TRBD2	-	TRBJ2-3	CASRSGGGAGDTQYF	TGTGCCAGCAGGTCCGGCGGGGGGGCGGGAGATACGCAGTATTTT
TRBV5-6	-	once	TRBJ1-4	CASSSSGQRARSNEKLFF	TGTGCCAGCAGTTCCTCAGGACAGAGGGCGCGTTCTAATGAAAAACTGTTTTTT
TRBV18	-	once	TRBJ2-2	CASSPRQVITGELFF	TGTGCCAGCTCACCCCGTCAGGTGATCACCGGGGAGCTGTTTTTT
TRBV29-1	-	-	TRBJ1-2	CGGAGDINYGYTF	TGCGGGGGGGCAGGTGATATAAACTATGGCTACACCTTC
TRBV5-1	TRBD1	-	TRBJ1-3	CASSLSRQGSGNTIYF	TGCGCCAGCAGCTTGTCTCGACAGGGATCTGGAAACACCATATATTTT
TRBV6-1	TRBD2	-	TRBJ2-3	CASSAGLAGGDTQYF	TGTGCCAGCAGTGCCGGACTAGCGGGGGGAGATACGCAGTATTTT
TRBV6-5	-	-	TRBJ1-5	CASSYGGRDQPQHF	TGTGCCAGCAGTTACGGGGGCAGGGATCAGCCCCAGCATTTT
TRBV5-4	-	once	TRBJ2-6	CASSLGGRGLSGANVLTF	TGTGCCAGCAGCTTGGGGGGCAGGGGTCTATCTGGGGCCAACGTCCTGACTTTC
TRBV7-3	TRBD2	-	TRBJ2-1	CASSQAGGSYNEQFF	TGTGCCAGCTCCCAGGCGGGAGGTTCCTACAATGAGCAGTTCTTC
TRBV7-8	TRBD1	-	TRBJ1-1	CASSSPTGGLNTEAFF	TGTGCCAGCAGCTCCCCGACAGGGGGGCTGAACACTGAAGCTTTCTTT
TRBV5-5	TRBD2	-	TRBJ2-3	CASSLVAGEADTQYF	TGTGCCAGCAGCTTGGTAGCGGGAGAGGCAGATACGCAGTATTTT
TRBV4-1	TRBD1	-	TRBJ2-7	CASSRVQGDRDEQYF	TGCGCCAGCAGCCGAGTACAGGGGGATCGAGACGAGCAGTACTTC
TRBV18	-	-	TRBJ1-1	CASSHDSNTEAFF	TGTGCCAGCTCGCACGACAGTAACACTGAAGCTTTCTTT
TRBV5-1	TRBD1	-	TRBJ1-1	CASSSRAGQGNTEAFF	TGCGCCAGCAGCTCAAGGGCTGGACAGGGGAACACTGAAGCTTTCTTT
TRBV5-1	-	-	TRBJ1-1	CASSPEPNTEAFF	TGCGCCAGCAGCCCCGAGCCGAACACTGAAGCTTTCTTT
TRBV29-1	-	-	TRBJ2-7	CSVEDGGSHEQYF	TGCAGCGTTGAAGATGGGGGGTCGCACGAGCAGTACTTC
TRBV11-3	-	-	TRBJ2-5	CASSPPGGAEETQYF	TGTGCCAGCAGCCCCCCCGGAGGGGCGGAAGAGACCCAGTACTTC
TRBV19	-	-	TRBJ2-3	CASSSTASTDTQYF	TGTGCCAGTAGTTCGACAGCTAGCACAGATACGCAGTATTTT
TRBV29-1	TRBD1	once	TRBJ2-3	CSVEEGTALDTQYF	TGCAGCGTTGAAGAAGGGACAGCCCTAGATACGCAGTATTTT
TRBV7-6	TRBD1	-	TRBJ2-5	CASSLNRGLQETQYF	TGTGCCAGCAGCTTAAACAGGGGGCTCCAAGAGACCCAGTACTTC
TRBV9	-	-	TRBJ1-2	CASSPLAAGDYGYTF	TGTGCCAGCAGCCCCCTTGCAGCGGGAGACTATGGCTACACCTTC
TRBV6-5	-	-	TRBJ1-1	CASSSSYTEAFF	TGTGCCAGCAGTTCGTCGTACACTGAAGCTTTCTTT
TRBV30	-	-	TRBJ2-2	CAWSTGAGELFF	TGTGCCTGGAGTACGGGGGCCGGGGAGCTGTTTTTT
TRBV30	-	-	TRBJ1-1	CAWIPSRLNTEAFF	TGTGCCTGGATTCCTTCACGACTCAACACTGAAGCTTTCTTT
TRBV6-1	-	-	TRBJ1-1	CASRLFMNTEAFF	TGTGCCAGCAGGTTGTTCATGAACACTGAAGCTTTCTTT
TRBV6-6	-	-	TRBJ1-6	CASSFPDRYSPLHF	TGTGCCAGCAGTTTCCCGGACAGATATTCACCCCTCCACTTT